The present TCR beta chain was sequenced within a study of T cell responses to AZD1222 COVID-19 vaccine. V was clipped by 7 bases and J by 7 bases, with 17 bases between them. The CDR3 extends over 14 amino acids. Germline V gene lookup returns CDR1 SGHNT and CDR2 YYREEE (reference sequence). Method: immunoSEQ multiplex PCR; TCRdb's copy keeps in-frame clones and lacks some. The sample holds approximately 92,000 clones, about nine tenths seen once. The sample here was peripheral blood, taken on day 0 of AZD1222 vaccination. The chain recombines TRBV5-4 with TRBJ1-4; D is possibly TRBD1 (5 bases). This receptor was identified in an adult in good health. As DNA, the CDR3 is TGTGCCAGCTCCCCGGGACCGTCAAGTGAAAAACTGTTTTTT. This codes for CASSPGPSSEKLFF.